This T cell receptor beta chain was profiled in a study of blood T cell repertoires in COVID-19. Across the study: Sources were T cells, B-cell-depleted T cells, or PBMCs; the material itself was cDNA or gDNA.

From germline, CDR1 is KGHSH and CDR2 LQKENI. The trim removed 3 bases at V and 6 bases at J, leaving 4 bases unmatched. The CDR3 sequence is 14 residues long. In the study's own analysis: Estimation of nucleated cell counts was performed using reference gene primer amplification. Generated by immunoSEQ multiplex PCR, the TCRdb table keeps only in-frame clones and is missing some. D and trimming come from the DNA, and the V and J calls and clone size come from that table. The profile covers 300,000 to 450,000 clones, with approximately 89% appearing a single time and under 5% taken by the ten largest. This clone has more than one count but fewer than ten. Patients of the Seattle cohort, enrolled during active infection, were followed longitudinally.

The V call is TRBV18, the J call TRBJ2-2; TRBD1 matches 7 bases. This sequence was found in a woman aged 60-75 years with COVID-19, enrolled during active disease. The sequenced sample was peripheral blood. The chain's CDR3 is CASSPDRTAGELFF. CDR3 sequence (DNA): TGTGCCAGCTCACCGGACAGGACGGCCGGGGAGCTGTTTTTT.